This T cell receptor (beta chain) was recorded in a study of shared clonotypes between healthy human individuals (dated by TCRdb to the early 2020s). For context, the study as a whole: Two women and a few men aged 18 to 49 years were included in the cohort. Different laboratories and diverse techniques were used to prepare libraries and sequence TCR repertoires, to increase sequencing depth and limit assay-specific biases. For each donor, CD4 naive and CD4 memory were each run on three plates, CD8 naive on two plates, and CD8 memory on one plate. Leukapheresis yielded between about 0.9 and 8.9 billion PBMCs per donor. The study deeply sequenced blood TCR repertoires of five healthy adults to estimate repertoire size and the extent of clonotype sharing between individuals.

Healthy HIV-negative adults with no recently reported acute infections or vaccinations were included as donors. Every donor was a Caucasian adult residing in Nashville, Tennessee, USA. CD4+ T cells were enriched by magnetic negative selection; naive cells were then positively selected on CD45RA, and the negative fraction formed the memory subset. Blood was collected by leukapheresis, and PBMCs were isolated by Ficoll-Histopaque density gradient centrifugation and then cryopreserved in liquid nitrogen vapor phase. Analytical flow cytometry was used to check the purity and quantity of every magnetically sorted T cell population. Each sorted fraction had its genomic DNA isolated and then quantified by UV absorbance on a Nanodrop 2000c. About this clone itself: Its antigen is unknown. There are no base qualities to consult, and no much larger clone falls within one base. The sample carries other DNA sequences with the same CDR3.

TCR CDR3 regions were amplified from genomic DNA by multiplex PCR using the deep immunoSEQ assay. Genomic DNA extracted from each cell subset was distributed evenly over all wells of several immunoSEQ 96-well plates, and each plate served as one replicate. For sorted subsets, each replicate PCR was loaded with 200 to 250 ng genomic DNA, equivalent to 25,000 to 30,000 T cell genomes. The purified libraries were quantified using a Qubit 3.0 fluorometer, sized with a Bioanalyzer 2100, and then quantified again using the KAPA Library Quantification kit. Each immunoSEQ 96-well plate was sequenced on its own single-read 150-cycle Illumina NextSeq 550 flow cell. On the authors' methods: Because the immunoSEQ output included only junctional sequences and no quality scores, the filtering could not be the same as the filtering used for full-length reads. To assign V/J genes and CDR3, sequences were annotated using PyIR, a Python wrapper for IgBLAST v1.9, with IMGT germline references. Any read was removed if the V/J assignment was weak (E-value above 1e-6), the CDR3 was missing, or the read contained stop codons, out-of-frame junctions, or ambiguous translated residues. V3J clonotypes were defined as sequences sharing the same inferred V gene, J gene, and CDR3 amino acid sequence. To compute the percentage overlap between repertoires, the number of shared unique clonotypes was divided by the size of the smaller repertoire. Three approaches were used to assess repertoire richness: RTK rarefaction, the Chao1 estimator, and Recon v2.1 estimates of unobserved clonotypes. For all TCRbeta clonotypes obtained by the gDNA method from a few donors, generation probabilities were computed with OLGA. What TCRdb holds here is the immuneACCESS table cut down to in-frame rearrangements. Part of the clones is not present; checked against another copy, under half of the missing clones reflect an unresolved V gene, and the others are unexplained. Clonal size and the V and J genes are those of that table, whereas D and trimming came from the DNA. This sample comprises about a million clones, roughly 77% of them detected only once. In total, the top ten clones hold 0.7% to 0.95% of the sample.

The junction shows trimming of 5 bases on V and 2 bases on J, plus 3 bases between the germline ends. CDR3 length: 12 amino acids, cysteine to phenylalanine. Solely the CDR3 DNA is kept, with 36 bases framed from the first base. CDR1 and CDR2 are drawn from the germline V gene (reference sequence): SEHNR, FQNEAQ. The full study reports these points: Pairwise subsampling led to the expectation that sequencing depth would affect the degree of clonotype sharing among donors. When a handful of donors were compared, the shared fraction of clonotypes was about 5% for naive CD4, over 3% for naive CD8, more than 2% for memory CD4, and 0.4% for memory CD8. Compared with non-shared clonotypes, the clonotypes found in all four sorted-subset donors had higher generation probabilities. The small number of donors limited the genetic and exposure-history diversity represented. Rarefaction of sorted-subset datasets indicated incomplete sequencing despite the large sequencing depth. Estimated clonotype richness was generally larger for naive than for memory subsets. Sampling was restricted to blood, and TCR repertoires in tissues likely differ from the TCR repertoires found in blood.

Recombination joined TRBV7-9 with TRBJ2-2; the D gene is not confidently resolved. The sequence was collected from a man between 18 and 35 years old in good health. Some clones in this sample may be carry-over from other donors' samples. Sequences were obtained from memory CD4+ T cells from PBMCs. What the cell subset or site label conveys for this sample: CD45RA-negative fraction. CDR3 sequence: CASSLNTGELFF. The DNA sequence reads TGTGCCAGCAGCCTCAACACCGGGGAGCTGTTTTTT. When the CDR3 is completed using the reference TRBV7-9 and TRBJ2-2 genes on either side, the full variable domain is DTGVSQNPRHKITKRGQNVTFRCDPISEHNRLYWYRQTLGQGPEFLTYFQNEAQLEKSRLLSDRFSAERPKGSFSTLEIQRTEQGDSAMYLCASSLNTGELFFGEGSRLTVL.